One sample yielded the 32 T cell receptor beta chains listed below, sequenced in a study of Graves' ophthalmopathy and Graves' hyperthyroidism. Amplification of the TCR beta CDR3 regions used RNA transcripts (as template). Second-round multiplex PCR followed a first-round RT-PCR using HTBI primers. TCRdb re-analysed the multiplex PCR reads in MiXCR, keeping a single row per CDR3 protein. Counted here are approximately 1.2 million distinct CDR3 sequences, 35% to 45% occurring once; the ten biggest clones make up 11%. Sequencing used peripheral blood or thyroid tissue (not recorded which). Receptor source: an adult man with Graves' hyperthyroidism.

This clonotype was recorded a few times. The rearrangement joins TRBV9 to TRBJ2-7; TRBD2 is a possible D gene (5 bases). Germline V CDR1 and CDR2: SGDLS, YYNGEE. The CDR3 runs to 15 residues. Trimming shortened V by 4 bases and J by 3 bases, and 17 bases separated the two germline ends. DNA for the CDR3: TGTGCCAGCAGCCCTACCGGGATTTCCGACTACGAGCAGTACTTC. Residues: CASSPTGISDYEQYF.

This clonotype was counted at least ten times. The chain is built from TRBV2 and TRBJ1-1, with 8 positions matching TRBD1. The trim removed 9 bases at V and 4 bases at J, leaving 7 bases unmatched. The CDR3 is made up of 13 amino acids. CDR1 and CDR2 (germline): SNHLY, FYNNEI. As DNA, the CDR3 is TGTGCCAGTTCCGGGACAGGTTTCACTGAAGCTTTCTTT. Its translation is CASSGTGFTEAFF.

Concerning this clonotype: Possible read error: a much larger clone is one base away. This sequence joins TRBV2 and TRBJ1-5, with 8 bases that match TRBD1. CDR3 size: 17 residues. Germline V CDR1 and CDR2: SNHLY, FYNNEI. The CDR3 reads CASIEYRTGNSNQPQHF. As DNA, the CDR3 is TGTGCCAGCATTGAATACCGGACAGGGAATAGCAATCAGCCCCAGCATTTT. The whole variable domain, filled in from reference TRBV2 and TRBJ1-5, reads EPEVTQTPSHQVTQMGQEVILRCVPISNHLYFYWYRQILGQKVEFLVSFYNNEISEKSEIFDDQFSVERPDGSNFTLKIRSTKLEDSAMYFCASIEYRTGNSNQPQHFGDGTRLSIL.

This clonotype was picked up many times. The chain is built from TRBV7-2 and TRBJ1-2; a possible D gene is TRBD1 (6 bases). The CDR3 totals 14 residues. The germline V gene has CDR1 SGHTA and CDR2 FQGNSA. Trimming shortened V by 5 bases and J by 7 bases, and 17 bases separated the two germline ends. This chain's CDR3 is CASSLAVGGGGYTF. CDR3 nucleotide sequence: TGTGCCAGCAGCCTCGCCGTAGGAGGGGGTGGCTACACCTTC.

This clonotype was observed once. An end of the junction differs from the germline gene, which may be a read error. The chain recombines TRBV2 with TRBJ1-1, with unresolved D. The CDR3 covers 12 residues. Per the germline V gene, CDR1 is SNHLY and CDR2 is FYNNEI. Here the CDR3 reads CAISNRDTEAFF. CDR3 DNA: TGTGCCATCAGTAACCGGGACACTGAAGCTTTCTTT. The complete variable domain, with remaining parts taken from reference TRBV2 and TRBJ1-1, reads EPEVTQTPSHQVTQMGQEVILRCVPISNHLYFYWYRQILGQKVEFLVSFYNNEISEKSEIFDDQFSVERPDGSNFTLKIRSTKLEDSAMYFCAISNRDTEAFFGQGTRLTVV.

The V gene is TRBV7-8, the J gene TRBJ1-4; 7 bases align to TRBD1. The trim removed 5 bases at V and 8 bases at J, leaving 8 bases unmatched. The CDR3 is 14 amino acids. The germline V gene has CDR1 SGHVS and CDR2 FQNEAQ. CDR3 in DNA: TGTGCCAGCAGCCCCGGGACAGTGGGCGAAAAACTGTTTTTT. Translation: CASSPGTVGEKLFF.

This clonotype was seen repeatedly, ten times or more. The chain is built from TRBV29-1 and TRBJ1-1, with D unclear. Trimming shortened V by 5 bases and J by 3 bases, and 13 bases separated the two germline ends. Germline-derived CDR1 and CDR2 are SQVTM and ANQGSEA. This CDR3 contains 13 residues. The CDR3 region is CSVRPAQYTEAFF. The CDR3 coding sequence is TGCAGCGTTAGGCCGGCGCAGTACACTGAAGCTTTCTTT.

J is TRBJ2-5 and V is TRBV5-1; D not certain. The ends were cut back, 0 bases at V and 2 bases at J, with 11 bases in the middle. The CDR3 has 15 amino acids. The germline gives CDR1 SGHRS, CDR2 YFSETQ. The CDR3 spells CASSLGYEEQETQYF. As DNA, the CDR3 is TGCGCCAGCAGCTTGGGCTACGAAGAACAAGAGACCCAGTACTTC.

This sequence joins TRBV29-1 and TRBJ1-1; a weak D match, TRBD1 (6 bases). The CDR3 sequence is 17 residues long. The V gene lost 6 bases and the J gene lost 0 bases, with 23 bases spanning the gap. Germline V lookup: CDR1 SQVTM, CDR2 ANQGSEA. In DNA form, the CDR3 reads TGCAGCGTCCGTGCGGCGGGGGCGTGGAGTATGAACACTGAAGCTTTCTTT. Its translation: CSVRAAGAWSMNTEAFF.

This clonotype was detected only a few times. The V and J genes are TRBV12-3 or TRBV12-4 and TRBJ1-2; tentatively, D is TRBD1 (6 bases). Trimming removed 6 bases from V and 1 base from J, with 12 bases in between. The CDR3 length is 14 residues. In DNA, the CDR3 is TGTGCCAGCAGGCGGGACACATTTAACTATGGCTACACCTTC. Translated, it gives CASRRDTFNYGYTF.

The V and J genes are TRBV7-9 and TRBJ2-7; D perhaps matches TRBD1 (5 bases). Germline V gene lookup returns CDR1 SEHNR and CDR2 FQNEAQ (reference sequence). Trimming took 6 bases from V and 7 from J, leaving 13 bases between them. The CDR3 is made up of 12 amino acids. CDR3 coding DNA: TGTGCCAGCAGTCACACGAAGGGGGAGCAGTACTTC. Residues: CASSHTKGEQYF.

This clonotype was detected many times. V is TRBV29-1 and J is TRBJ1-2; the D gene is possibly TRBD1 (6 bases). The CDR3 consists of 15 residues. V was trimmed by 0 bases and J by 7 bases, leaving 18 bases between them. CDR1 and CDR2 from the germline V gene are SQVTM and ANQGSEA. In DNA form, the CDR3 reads TGCAGCGTTGAAGATCGTGCACAGGGTGTTCTTGGCTACACCTTC. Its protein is CSVEDRAQGVLGYTF.

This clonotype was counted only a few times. The CDR3 DNA reads TGCAGCGTTGCGGAGTCCTATGGCTACACCTTC. Translation gives CSVAESYGYTF. V and J are TRBV29-1 and TRBJ1-2; D is undetermined. The CDR3 sequence is 11 residues long. Germline CDR1 reads SQVTM; CDR2 reads ANQGSEA. V gave up 4 bases and J gave up 4 bases, with 7 bases separating them.

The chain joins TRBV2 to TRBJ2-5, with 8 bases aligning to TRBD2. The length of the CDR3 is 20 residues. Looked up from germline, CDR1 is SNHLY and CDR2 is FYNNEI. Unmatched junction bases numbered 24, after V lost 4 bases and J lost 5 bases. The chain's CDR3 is CASSATETSGSDHSRETQYF. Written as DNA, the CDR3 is TGTGCCAGCAGTGCTACCGAAACTAGCGGAAGCGACCACAGCAGGGAGACCCAGTACTTC.

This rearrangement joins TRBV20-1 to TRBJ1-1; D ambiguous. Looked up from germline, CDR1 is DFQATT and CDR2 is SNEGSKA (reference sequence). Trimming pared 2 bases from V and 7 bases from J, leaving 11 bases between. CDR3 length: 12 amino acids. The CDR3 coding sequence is TGCAGTGCTAGACAGGCCGCCGGTGAAGCTTTCTTT. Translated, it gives CSARQAAGEAFF.

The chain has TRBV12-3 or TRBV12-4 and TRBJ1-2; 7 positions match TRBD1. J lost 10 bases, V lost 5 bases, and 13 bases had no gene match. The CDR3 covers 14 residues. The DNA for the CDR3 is TGTGCCAGCAGTCCCCGGGACAGACCGTCGGACTACACCTTC. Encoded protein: CASSPRDRPSDYTF.

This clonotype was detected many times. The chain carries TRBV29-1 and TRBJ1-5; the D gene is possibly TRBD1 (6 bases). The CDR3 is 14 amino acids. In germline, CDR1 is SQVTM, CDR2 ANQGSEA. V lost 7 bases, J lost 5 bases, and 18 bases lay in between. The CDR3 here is CSAAGGGADQPQHF. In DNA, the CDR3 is TGCAGCGCCGCCGGCGGGGGGGCGGATCAGCCCCAGCATTTT.

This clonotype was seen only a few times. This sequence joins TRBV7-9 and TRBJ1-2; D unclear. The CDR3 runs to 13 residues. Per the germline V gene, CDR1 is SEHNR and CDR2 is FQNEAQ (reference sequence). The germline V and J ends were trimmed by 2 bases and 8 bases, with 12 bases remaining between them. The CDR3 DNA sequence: TGTGCCAGCAGCTTAAGCCCGTTCAGCGGCTACACCTTC. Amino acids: CASSLSPFSGYTF.

CDR3 sequence (DNA): TGCGCCAGCAGCCGGTGGGACCGACCGACCTACGAGCAGTACTTC. Encoded protein: CASSRWDRPTYEQYF. V usage is TRBV4-1 and J usage is TRBJ2-7; the D gene could be TRBD1 or TRBD2 (5 bases each). This CDR3 region has 15 residues. The V and J ends lost 4 bases and 2 bases respectively, with 15 bases between them. From germline, CDR1 is MGHRA and CDR2 YSYEKL.

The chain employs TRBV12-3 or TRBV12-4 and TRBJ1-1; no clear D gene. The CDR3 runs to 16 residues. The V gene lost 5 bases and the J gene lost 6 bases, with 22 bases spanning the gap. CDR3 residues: CASSESRVPTGPEAFF. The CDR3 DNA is TGTGCCAGCAGTGAATCAAGGGTTCCCACCGGGCCTGAAGCTTTCTTT.

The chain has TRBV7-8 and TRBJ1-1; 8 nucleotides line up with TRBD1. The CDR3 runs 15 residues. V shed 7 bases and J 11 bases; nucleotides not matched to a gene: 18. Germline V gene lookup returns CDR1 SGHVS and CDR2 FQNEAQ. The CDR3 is CASTPYRGQEWFAFF. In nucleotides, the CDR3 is TGTGCCAGCACCCCTTATCGGGGACAGGAATGGTTCGCTTTCTTT.

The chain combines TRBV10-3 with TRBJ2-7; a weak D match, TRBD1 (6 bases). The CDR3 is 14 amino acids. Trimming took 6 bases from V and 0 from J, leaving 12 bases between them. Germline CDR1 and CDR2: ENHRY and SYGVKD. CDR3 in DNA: TGTGCCATCAGCGTTAGACAGGACTCCTACGAGCAGTACTTC. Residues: CAISVRQDSYEQYF.

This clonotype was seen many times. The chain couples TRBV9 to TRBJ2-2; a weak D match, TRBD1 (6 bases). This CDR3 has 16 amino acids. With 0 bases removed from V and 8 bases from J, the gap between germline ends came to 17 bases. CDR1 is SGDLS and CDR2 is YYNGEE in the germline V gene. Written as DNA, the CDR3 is TGTGCCAGCAGCGTAGTATGGACAGAGGGTAGAGGGGAGCTGTTTTTT. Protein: CASSVVWTEGRGELFF.

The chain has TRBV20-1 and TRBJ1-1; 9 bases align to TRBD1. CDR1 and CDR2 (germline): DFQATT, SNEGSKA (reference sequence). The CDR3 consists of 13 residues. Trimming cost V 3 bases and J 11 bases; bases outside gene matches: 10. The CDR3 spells CSASGTGNYMAFF. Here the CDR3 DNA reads TGCAGTGCTAGCGGGACAGGGAATTATATGGCTTTCTTT.

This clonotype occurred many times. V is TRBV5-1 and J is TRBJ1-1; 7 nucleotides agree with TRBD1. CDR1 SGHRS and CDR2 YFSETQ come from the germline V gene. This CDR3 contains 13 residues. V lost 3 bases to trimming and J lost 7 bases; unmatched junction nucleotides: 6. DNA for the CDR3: TGCGCCAGCAGCTCAAGGACAGGATTTGAAGCTTTCTTT. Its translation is CASSSRTGFEAFF.

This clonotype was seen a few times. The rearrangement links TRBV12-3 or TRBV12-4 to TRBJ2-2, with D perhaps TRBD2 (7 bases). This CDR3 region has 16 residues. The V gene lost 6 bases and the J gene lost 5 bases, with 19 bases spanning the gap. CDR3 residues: CASSDSGAGVTGELFF. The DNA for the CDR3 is TGTGCCAGCAGCGATTCAGGGGCGGGAGTTACCGGGGAGCTGTTTTTT.

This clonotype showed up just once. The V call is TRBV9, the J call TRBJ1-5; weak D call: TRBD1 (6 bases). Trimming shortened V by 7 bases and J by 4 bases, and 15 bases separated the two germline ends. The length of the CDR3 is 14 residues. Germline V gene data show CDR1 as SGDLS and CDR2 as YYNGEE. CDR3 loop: CASSPLQGNQPQHF. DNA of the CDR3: TGTGCCAGCTCACCATTACAGGGAAATCAGCCCCAGCATTTT.

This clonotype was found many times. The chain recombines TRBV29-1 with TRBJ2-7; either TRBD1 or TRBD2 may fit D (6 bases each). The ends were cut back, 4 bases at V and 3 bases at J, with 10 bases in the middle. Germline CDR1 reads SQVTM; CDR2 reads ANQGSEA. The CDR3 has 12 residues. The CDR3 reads CSVGGAFYEQYF. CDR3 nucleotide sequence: TGCAGCGTTGGGGGGGCGTTCTACGAGCAGTACTTC.

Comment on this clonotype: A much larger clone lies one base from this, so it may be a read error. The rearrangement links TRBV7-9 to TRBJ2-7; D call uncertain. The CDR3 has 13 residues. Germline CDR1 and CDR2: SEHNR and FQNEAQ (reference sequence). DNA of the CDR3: TGTGTCAGCAGCAATACAGTGTCGTACGAGCAGTACTTC. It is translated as CVSSNTVSYEQYF.

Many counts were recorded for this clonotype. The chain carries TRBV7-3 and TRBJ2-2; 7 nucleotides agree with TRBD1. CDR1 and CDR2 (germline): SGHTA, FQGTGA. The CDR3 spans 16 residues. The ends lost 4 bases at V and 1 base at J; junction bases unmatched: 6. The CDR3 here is CASSSLDRVNTGELFF. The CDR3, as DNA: TGTGCCAGCAGCTCCCTCGACAGGGTGAACACCGGGGAGCTGTTTTTT.

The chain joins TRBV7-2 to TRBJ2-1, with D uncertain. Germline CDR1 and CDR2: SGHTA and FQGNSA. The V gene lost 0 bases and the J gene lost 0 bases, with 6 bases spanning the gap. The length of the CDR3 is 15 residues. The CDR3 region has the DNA TGTGCCAGCAGCTTAGCGCCGGGCTCCTACAATGAGCAGTTCTTC. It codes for CASSLAPGSYNEQFF.

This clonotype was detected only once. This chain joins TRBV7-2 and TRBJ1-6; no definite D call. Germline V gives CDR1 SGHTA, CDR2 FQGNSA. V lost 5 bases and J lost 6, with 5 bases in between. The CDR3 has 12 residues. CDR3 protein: CTSSAPNSPLHF. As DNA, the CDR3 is TGTACCAGCAGCGCCCCTAATTCACCCCTCCACTTT.